These 8 T cell receptor beta chains were sequenced from one sample in a study of blood T cells in healthy people across ages. The second PCR ran about 6 to 11 cycles with a sample-barcoded 5' primer and J-beta primers. TCRdb reprocessed the 5' RACE reads with MiXCR, giving one entry per CDR3 protein. The profile shows 700,000 or so distinct CDR3 sequences, about 43% of them singletons. Sample: blood. The source is an older man in good health.

The chain employs TRBV10-3 and TRBJ2-7, with 7 bases aligning to TRBD1. This CDR3 contains 13 residues. Per germline, CDR1 ENHRY and CDR2 SYGVKD. Trimming removed 8 bases from V and 5 bases from J; junction bases left unmatched: 9. In DNA form, the CDR3 reads TGTGCCATCGGGGGACAGAATTACGACGAGCAGTACTTC. Translated: CAIGGQNYDEQYF.

In its sample, this clonotype was seen a few times. This chain links TRBV4-2 with TRBJ1-2; the match to TRBD1 covers 9 bases. The V gene's germline CDR1 is LGHNA and CDR2 YNFKEQ. The V and J ends lost 8 bases and 3 bases, in that order; junction bases with no gene match: 4. The CDR3 runs 13 residues. The CDR3, as DNA: TGTGCCAGCCGGGACAGGGAAGACTATGGCTACACCTTC. Amino acid sequence: CASRDREDYGYTF.

The chain is built from TRBV20-1 and TRBJ1-6; D is unresolved. The CDR3 is 14 amino acids. Germline lookup yields CDR1 DFQATT and CDR2 SNEGSKA (reference sequence). Trimming removed 6 bases at V and 9 bases at J, with 18 bases between. The CDR3 DNA follows: TGCAGTGCCCCGTCCCGCGGTATGAGTTCACCCCTCCACTTT. Amino acids: CSAPSRGMSSPLHF.

This clonotype was seen only a few times. The J gene is TRBJ2-1, the V gene TRBV27; D possibly matches TRBD1 or TRBD2 (5 bases each). The CDR3 covers 16 residues. Trimming took 2 bases from V and 1 from J, leaving 12 bases between them. Germline V gene sequence: CDR1 MNHEY, CDR2 SMNVEV (reference sequence). For the CDR3, the DNA is TGTGCCAGCAGTTTAGGGGGTGGGCGGTCCTACAATGAGCAGTTCTTC. Its translation is CASSLGGGRSYNEQFF.

The CDR3 protein is CASSSQGTFYEQYF. The CDR3 DNA sequence: TGTGCCAGCAGCTCCCAAGGGACATTCTACGAGCAGTACTTC. The rearrangement uses TRBV7-2 and TRBJ2-7, with D possibly being TRBD1 (6 bases). V gave up 4 bases and J gave up 3 bases, with 13 bases separating them. CDR1 SGHTA and CDR2 FQGNSA come from the germline V gene. This CDR3 has 14 amino acids.

The chain recombines TRBV3-1 with TRBJ2-3; 11 nucleotides line up with TRBD2. There are 12 residues in the CDR3. CDR1 is LGHDT, CDR2 YNNKEL, per germline (reference sequence). Unmatched junction bases numbered 2, after V lost 4 bases and J lost 11 bases. In DNA form, the CDR3 reads TGTGCCAGCAGCCCTCTAGCGGGGGGGCAGTATTTT. The encoded protein is CASSPLAGGQYF.

As for this clonotype: Just one base apart from a much larger clone, this may be a read error. The rearrangement links TRBV5-1 to TRBJ2-5, with 16 bases matching TRBD2. Germline V lookup: CDR1 SGHRS, CDR2 YFSETQ. The CDR3 runs to 17 residues. V lost 4 bases, J lost 11 bases, and 14 bases stayed unmatched. The CDR3 DNA reads as TGCGCCAGCAGCAGGGGACTAGCGGGAGGGCGAGACAATGAGCAGTACTTC. Protein sequence: CASSRGLAGGRDNEQYF. Full variable domain (remainder filled in from reference TRBV5-1 and TRBJ2-5): KAGVTQTPRYLIKTRGQQVTLSCSPISGHRSVSWYQQTPGQGLQFLFEYFSETQRNKGNFPGRFSGRQFSNSRSEMNVSTLELGDSALYLCASSRGLAGGRDNEQYFGPGTRLLVL.

As to this clonotype: A much larger clone lies one base from this, so it may be a read error. This chain connects TRBV4-3 to TRBJ1-1; tentative D call: TRBD1 (6 bases). The germline V gene has CDR1 LGHNA and CDR2 YSLEER. Between the trimmed V and J ends, which lost 5 bases and 8 bases, there was a span of 18 bases. The CDR3 consists of 14 residues. CDR3 nucleotides: TGCGCCAGCAGCGTCCGGGACACCCGGTCCGAAGCTTTCTTT. Translating it yields CASSVRDTRSEAFF.